The rows below give T cell receptor beta chains drawn from one sample of a study of cytomegalovirus exposure and HLA in healthy donors. Here immunoSEQ multiplex PCR was the method, and the copy in TCRdb shows in-frame clones only, minus some. Here the sample spans roughly 93,000 clones, just under 80% being singletons. The sample consisted of PBMCs. These receptors were obtained from a man aged 25-45 years in good health and CMV-seronegative. CDR3s include the opening cysteine and the closing phenylalanine or tryptophan. The D gene is left open where the match is weak. Not every row has a clone size; where given, it reads once, few, many or a size class.

clone size	CDR3 length	V gene	D gene	J gene	CDR3 protein	CDR3 DNA
.	15	TRBV7-9	.	TRBJ2-7	CASSLAGMGGYEQYF	TGTGCCAGCAGCTTAGCCGGGATGGGGGGCTACGAGCAGTACTTC
.	13	TRBV27	.	TRBJ2-7	CASSLLPGQEQYF	TGTGCCAGCAGTTTATTACCAGGGCAGGAGCAGTACTTC
.	14	TRBV5-4	.	TRBJ2-7	CASSFGLGGYEQYF	TGTGCCAGCAGCTTCGGTCTAGGGGGCTACGAGCAGTACTTC
.	14	TRBV7-9	.	TRBJ1-2	CASSRPLERYGYTF	TGTGCCAGCAGCCGTCCTCTCGAACGGTATGGCTACACCTTC
.	13	TRBV30	TRBD1	TRBJ1-1	CAWSDRGFTEAFF	TGTGCCTGGAGTGACAGGGGCTTCACTGAAGCTTTCTTT
.	14	TRBV6-5	.	TRBJ1-5	CASSYSGGNQPQHF	TGTGCCAGCAGTTACTCCGGGGGGAATCAGCCCCAGCATTTT
.	16	TRBV6-5	TRBD2	TRBJ2-7	CASSYSRAGEGYEQYF	TGTGCCAGCAGTTACTCTAGGGCGGGGGAAGGTTACGAGCAGTACTTC
.	15	TRBV6-1	.	TRBJ1-5	CASSKKGQPNQPQHF	TGTGCCAGCAGTAAGAAAGGACAGCCGAATCAGCCCCAGCATTTT
.	13	TRBV7-2	.	TRBJ1-1	CASSYSLNTEAFF	TGTGCCAGCAGCTATTCCTTGAACACTGAAGCTTTCTTT
.	12	TRBV30	.	TRBJ2-5	CAWSGDQETQYF	TGTGCCTGGAGTGGCGACCAAGAGACCCAGTACTTC
once	17	TRBV18	TRBD2	TRBJ2-3	CASSSSAGGTSTDTQYF	TGTGCCAGCTCGTCCTCGGCCGGGGGGACTAGCACAGATACGCAGTATTTT
.	14	TRBV18	.	TRBJ1-3	CASSEEAITNTIYF	TGTGCCAGCTCAGAGGAGGCCATAACAAACACCATATATTTT
few	16	TRBV27	TRBD1	TRBJ1-5	CASSFVYRGRDQPQHF	TGTGCCAGCAGTTTTGTGTACAGGGGGCGCGATCAGCCCCAGCATTTT
.	14	TRBV19	.	TRBJ2-3	CASRVGQNTDTQYF	TGTGCCAGTCGAGTCGGACAGAACACAGATACGCAGTATTTT
.	17	TRBV6-1	TRBD2	TRBJ2-7	CASSAHLGLAGSYEQYF	TGTGCCAGCAGTGCGCACCTCGGACTAGCGGGCTCCTACGAGCAGTACTTC
.	13	TRBV19	.	TRBJ1-6	CASSFSLNSGLHF	TGTGCCAGTAGTTTCAGCCTAAACTCAGGCCTCCACTTT
.	16	TRBV6-4	TRBD2	TRBJ2-2	CASRVSGRADTGELFF	TGTGCCAGCAGAGTTAGCGGGAGGGCCGACACCGGGGAGCTGTTTTTT
.	17	TRBV30	TRBD1	TRBJ1-6	CAWSVPGQPTYNSPLHF	TGTGCCTGGAGTGTTCCGGGACAGCCTACCTATAATTCACCCCTCCACTTT
.	18	TRBV5-1	.	TRBJ1-2	CASSRTRDTSRNLYGYTF	TGCGCCAGCAGCCGGACAAGAGATACCTCCAGAAACCTATATGGCTACACCTTC
few	14	TRBV10-3	TRBD2	TRBJ2-1	CAVETSGGSNEQFF	TGTGCCGTCGAGACTAGCGGGGGAAGCAATGAGCAGTTCTTC
.	14	TRBV6-1	TRBD2	TRBJ2-1	CASSDERGGNEQFF	TGTGCCAGCAGTGACGAGCGGGGGGGCAATGAGCAGTTCTTC
few	15	TRBV5-4	.	TRBJ2-1	CASSSGLSSYNEQFF	TGTGCCAGCAGCAGCGGACTAAGCTCCTACAATGAGCAGTTCTTC
.	16	TRBV5-4	TRBD1	TRBJ2-3	CASSLGQGVNTDTQYF	TGTGCCAGCAGCTTAGGACAGGGGGTGAACACAGATACGCAGTATTTT
few	14	TRBV27	.	TRBJ2-2	CASSLGRATGELFF	TGTGCCAGCAGTTTGGGCAGGGCCACCGGGGAGCTGTTTTTT
.	13	TRBV6-5	.	TRBJ1-2	CASSRDKYYGYTF	TGTGCCAGCAGTCGGGACAAATACTATGGCTACACCTTC
once	14	TRBV30	.	TRBJ2-7	CAWSGPGALVEQYF	TGTGCCTGGAGTGGGCCAGGGGCTTTGGTCGAGCAGTACTTC
.	15	TRBV27	TRBD1	TRBJ2-2	CASLPGQGLTGELFF	TGTGCCAGCCTGCCGGGACAGGGGCTCACCGGGGAGCTGTTTTTT
.	15	TRBV7-3	TRBD2	TRBJ2-7	CASSLHSGGAYEQYF	TGTGCCAGCAGCCTCCATAGCGGGGGGGCCTACGAGCAGTACTTC
.	19	TRBV10-3	TRBD2	TRBJ2-2	CAISESLGLAEVNTGELFF	TGTGCCATCAGTGAGTCGCTAGGACTAGCGGAAGTAAACACCGGGGAGCTGTTTTTT
once	13	TRBV29-1	TRBD1	TRBJ1-2	CSVEAGGSYGYTF	TGCAGCGTTGAAGCAGGGGGCAGCTATGGCTACACCTTC